A single sample gave rise to the 28 T cell receptor beta chains below, sequenced in a study of shared clonotypes between healthy human individuals. Measured with immunoSEQ multiplex PCR; TCRdb has only the in-frame clones, and not every one. The repertoire has under 550,000 clones, 95% to 97% of them found once; the top ten carry 0.05% to 0.07%. The sequencing input was naive CD4+ T cells sorted from blood. Subset noted: CD45RA+ positively selected. These receptors came from a woman aged 25 to 45 in good health.

This chain links TRBV28 with TRBJ1-4; unclear D gene. The CDR3 has 14 residues. The germline gives CDR1 MDHEN, CDR2 SYDVKM. Trimming removed 1 base at V and 8 bases at J, with 11 bases between. CDR3 amino acids: CASSLFSRLEKLFF. CDR3 nucleotides: TGTGCCAGCAGTTTATTTTCGAGATTGGAAAAACTGTTTTTT.

This chain uses TRBV7-9 with TRBJ1-1; 10 bases are a match to TRBD1. The CDR3 length is 13 residues. After removal of 8 bases from V and 8 bases from J, the junction contained 8 bases not matched to a gene. Germline CDR1 SEHNR, CDR2 FQNEAQ (reference sequence). Written as DNA, the CDR3 is TGTGCCAGCTTACCGACAGGGGGCGAGGAAGCTTTCTTT. Translation: CASLPTGGEEAFF.

This chain joins TRBV9 and TRBJ1-4; D might be TRBD1 (5 bases). This CDR3 contains 20 residues. In germline, CDR1 is SGDLS, CDR2 YYNGEE. Deletions cut 0 bases from V and 7 bases from J, with 28 bases between. The CDR3 sequence is CASSVVSVGAERALGEKLFF. The CDR3 DNA reads as TGTGCCAGCAGCGTAGTCTCGGTAGGGGCGGAGAGGGCATTAGGTGAAAAACTGTTTTTT.

As DNA, the CDR3 is TGTGCCAGCAGCTTACCAGGGGGCTGGGAAAAACTGTTTTTT. Its protein is CASSLPGGWEKLFF. This chain connects TRBV7-9 to TRBJ1-4; 8 bases align to TRBD1. V shed 2 bases and J 8 bases; nucleotides not matched to a gene: 4. The CDR3 runs 14 residues. Germline assignment: CDR1 SEHNR and CDR2 FQNEAQ (reference sequence). Combining the CDR3 with reference TRBV7-9 and TRBJ1-4 gives the whole variable domain DTGVSQNPRHKITKRGQNVTFRCDPISEHNRLYWYRQTLGQGPEFLTYFQNEAQLEKSRLLSDRFSAERPKGSFSTLEIQRTEQGDSAMYLCASSLPGGWEKLFFGSGTQLSVL.

The chain has TRBV28 and TRBJ2-7; the D is unclear. This CDR3 contains 12 residues. Germline CDR1 reads MDHEN; CDR2 reads SYDVKM. The ends were cut back, 7 bases at V and 3 bases at J, with 10 bases in the middle. The CDR3 DNA is TGTGCCAGCAACTCAAAAGGCTACGAGCAGTACTTC. Translated: CASNSKGYEQYF.

The chain employs TRBV19 and TRBJ1-5; D possibly corresponds to TRBD1 (6 bases). Trimming shortened V by 7 bases and J by 7 bases, and 14 bases separated the two germline ends. Per the germline V gene, CDR1 is LNHDA and CDR2 is SQIVND (reference sequence). The CDR3 contains 13 residues. Here the CDR3 DNA reads TGTGCCAGTATAGGGGGGTTTGGACAGCCCCAGCATTTT. Residues: CASIGGFGQPQHF.

J is TRBJ2-7 and V is TRBV2, with TRBD2 matching over 12 bases. V dropped 6 bases and J dropped 0; count of bases not matched to a gene: 9. This CDR3 contains 17 residues. Germline V lookup: CDR1 SNHLY, CDR2 FYNNEI. The CDR3 DNA reads TGTGCCAGCAGCGAGGGACTAGCGGGCGTTAGCTCCTACGAGCAGTACTTC. Residues: CASSEGLAGVSSYEQYF.

The chain combines TRBV5-1 with TRBJ2-7; TRBD2 aligns across 11 bases. This CDR3 contains 13 residues. CDR1 is SGHRS and CDR2 is YFSETQ in the germline V gene. V gave up 7 bases and J gave up 2 bases; unmatched junction bases: 2. The DNA for the CDR3 is TGCGCCAGCGGGACTAGCGGTGCCTACGAGCAGTACTTC. Its translation: CASGTSGAYEQYF.

A remark on this clone: This sample includes further DNA sequences coding for the same CDR3. The chain uses TRBV18 and TRBJ2-5; D not certain. The CDR3 length is 12 residues. The V end lost 3 bases, the J end lost 1 base, and 3 bases lay between the germline ends. The germline V gene encodes CDR1 KGHSH and CDR2 LQKENI. The CDR3 here is CASSPSQETQYF. The CDR3 DNA sequence: TGTGCCAGCTCACCTTCCCAAGAGACCCAGTACTTC.

The chain is built from TRBV6-5 and TRBJ1-3; tentative D call: TRBD1 (5 bases). CDR3 length: 16 residues. Trimming shortened V by 0 bases and J by 2 bases, and 11 bases separated the two germline ends. CDR1 MNHEY and CDR2 SVGAGI come from the germline V gene. This CDR3 is CASSYSGRAPGNTIYF. The CDR3 DNA reads as TGTGCCAGCAGTTACTCGGGCAGGGCGCCTGGAAACACCATATATTTT.

The chain combines TRBV18 with TRBJ2-7, with 7 bases identical to TRBD1. The CDR3 is made up of 12 amino acids. With 2 bases clipped from V and 5 bases from J, the junction kept 0 bases outside the gene matches. Germline values: CDR1 KGHSH, CDR2 LQKENI. CDR3 nucleotides: TGTGCCAGCTCACCAGACAGGGACGAGCAGTACTTC. Protein product: CASSPDRDEQYF.

This rearrangement joins TRBV11-2 to TRBJ2-5; 7 nucleotides match TRBD1. CDR1 SGHAT and CDR2 FQNNGV come from the germline V gene. The trim removed 7 bases at V and 5 bases at J, leaving 13 bases unmatched. The CDR3 has 15 amino acids. The CDR3 is CASNLGVGGWETQYF. DNA for the CDR3: TGTGCCAGCAATTTAGGTGTAGGGGGCTGGGAGACCCAGTACTTC.

The chain recombines TRBV4-1 with TRBJ2-7, with D possibly called TRBD1 or TRBD2 (5 bases each). CDR3 length: 14 amino acids. Trimming left V 3 bases short and J 7 bases short, with 16 bases between. Germline-derived CDR1 and CDR2 are MGHRA and YSYEKL. The CDR3, as DNA: TGCGCCAGCAGCCACAGGGCCGGACTGAATGAGCAGTACTTC. Translated: CASSHRAGLNEQYF.

This chain links TRBV28 with TRBJ1-2, with TRBD1 as a possible D gene (5 bases). The CDR3 length is 15 residues. Between the trimmed V and J ends, which lost 2 bases and 1 base, there was a span of 11 bases. Germline-derived CDR1 and CDR2 are MDHEN and SYDVKM. The CDR3 protein is CASSLPVDSNYGYTF. CDR3 DNA: TGTGCCAGCAGTTTACCCGTCGACAGTAACTATGGCTACACCTTC.

The count of this clone is one. The genes are TRBV2 and TRBJ2-3; 9 nucleotides match TRBD1. J gave up 6 bases and V 0 bases, and 4 bases lay outside the gene matches. The CDR3 consists of 15 residues. Germline values: CDR1 SNHLY, CDR2 FYNNEI. The CDR3 region has the DNA TGTGCCAGCAGTGAAGCGGGACAGGGTGTGGATACGCAGTATTTT. Its translation: CASSEAGQGVDTQYF.

V and J are TRBV5-6 and TRBJ2-3; D might be TRBD1 (5 bases). This CDR3 region has 15 residues. Germline loops: CDR1 SGHDT, CDR2 YYEEEE. V gave up 4 bases and J gave up 7 bases, with 19 bases separating them. The CDR3 nucleotides read TGTGCCAGCAGCCCCAGGGTAGGTTTGGTGCATACGCAGTATTTT. This sequence encodes CASSPRVGLVHTQYF.

The J gene is TRBJ2-7, the V gene TRBV19; 7 nucleotides match TRBD1. Germline V gives CDR1 LNHDA, CDR2 SQIVND (reference sequence). This CDR3 contains 15 residues. After removal of 5 bases from V and 2 bases from J, the junction contained 9 bases not matched to a gene. CDR3 region: CASSPSGTVTYEQYF. The DNA for the CDR3 is TGTGCCAGTAGTCCCTCCGGGACAGTGACCTACGAGCAGTACTTC.

The chain carries TRBV19 and TRBJ1-5; TRBD1 matches at 8 bases. Germline-derived CDR1 and CDR2 are LNHDA and SQIVND (reference sequence). The CDR3 has 15 residues. The trim removed 5 bases at V and 4 bases at J, leaving 7 bases unmatched. The CDR3 sequence: CASSAAGGRNQPQHF. The DNA for the CDR3 is TGTGCCAGTAGTGCCGCAGGGGGCCGAAATCAGCCCCAGCATTTT.

The CDR3: CASTSLRDRRGYTF. DNA for the CDR3: TGTGCCAGCACCTCACTCCGGGACAGGAGAGGCTACACCTTC. The chain employs TRBV27 and TRBJ1-2; 8 bases fit TRBD1. The CDR3 loop spans 14 amino acids. Germline V gene sequence: CDR1 MNHEY, CDR2 SMNVEV (reference sequence). Germline trimming cut 7 bases from V and 8 bases from J; bases unmatched to any gene: 12.

In its sample, this clone was seen once. This rearrangement joins TRBV29-1 to TRBJ2-4, with TRBD1 matching 8 bases. The CDR3 has 13 residues. Per germline, CDR1 SQVTM and CDR2 ANQGSEA. The trim removed 3 bases at V and 7 bases at J, leaving 5 bases unmatched. The CDR3 loop is CSVDLTGGNIQYF. Here the CDR3 DNA reads TGCAGCGTTGACTTAACAGGGGGGAACATTCAGTACTTC.

This rearrangement joins TRBV5-1 to TRBJ1-1, with D maybe TRBD1 (5 bases). Germline loops: CDR1 SGHRS, CDR2 YFSETQ. Trimming shortened V by 3 bases and J by 4 bases, and 10 bases separated the two germline ends. The CDR3 sequence is 13 residues long. The chain's CDR3 is CASSSGTATEAFF. DNA of the CDR3: TGCGCCAGCAGCTCCGGGACGGCCACTGAAGCTTTCTTT.

The V gene is TRBV25-1, the J gene TRBJ2-5, with a tentative D call TRBD2 (6 bases). The J call may be incorrect, as the DNA end agrees better with TRBJ2-7. CDR1 and CDR2 (germline): MGHDK, SYGVNS. CDR3 length equals 15 residues. The CDR3 DNA follows: TGTGCCAGCAGTGGAGCCGGGACTGATCACTACGAGCAGTACTTC. It specifies CASSGAGTDHYEQYF.

The rearrangement uses TRBV13 and TRBJ2-5; 8 bases line up with TRBD1. Trimming cost V 1 base and J 6 bases; bases outside gene matches: 7. This CDR3 comprises 15 residues. The V gene's germline CDR1 is PRHDT and CDR2 FYEKMQ (reference sequence). The CDR3 region has the DNA TGTGCCAGCAGCTTAGATCAGGGGGCGCATCAGACCCAGTACTTC. This encodes CASSLDQGAHQTQYF.

The V and J genes are TRBV5-5 and TRBJ2-5; D may be TRBD1 (6 bases). In germline, CDR1 is SGHKS, CDR2 YYEKEE (reference sequence). Trimming cost V 4 bases and J 4 bases, with 17 bases left between them. This CDR3 has 15 residues. The CDR3 DNA reads TGTGCCAGCAGCCAAAAGACAGGCCGGGCAGAGACCCAGTACTTC. Protein: CASSQKTGRAETQYF.

As for this clone: One end of the junction is discordant with germline, which a read error may explain. CDR3: CASSEGTSIYEQFF. The CDR3 DNA reads TGTGCCAGCAGCGAAGGGACGTCTATTTATGAGCAGTTCTTC. J is TRBJ2-1 and V is TRBV2; D tentatively fits TRBD1 or TRBD2 (5 bases each). The CDR3 is 14 residues long. Germline V gene lookup returns CDR1 SNHLY and CDR2 FYNNEI.

The rearrangement uses TRBV18 and TRBJ2-6; D uncertain. V was trimmed by 2 bases and J by 0 bases, leaving 8 bases between them. From germline, CDR1 is KGHSH and CDR2 LQKENI. The CDR3 covers 16 residues. CDR3 region: CASSPSEISGANVLTF. The DNA of the CDR3 is TGTGCCAGCTCACCATCGGAGATCTCTGGGGCCAACGTCCTGACTTTC.

The chain has TRBV6-6 and TRBJ2-7; possibly TRBD2 for D (6 bases). V was trimmed by 5 bases and J by 12 bases, leaving 14 bases between them. This CDR3 comprises 11 residues. Germline V gene lookup returns CDR1 MNHNY and CDR2 SVGAGI (reference sequence). The CDR3 protein is CASSDRLVWYF. CDR3 bases: TGTGCCAGCAGTGACAGACTAGTTTGGTACTTC.

CDR3 protein: CASSQGYGDEAFF. The CDR3 region has the DNA TGTGCCAGCAGCCAGGGGTATGGTGATGAAGCTTTCTTT. This chain links TRBV7-9 with TRBJ1-1; tentatively, D is TRBD1 (6 bases). V was cut by 5 bases and J by 7 bases, with 14 bases left in between. The length of the CDR3 is 13 residues. CDR1 and CDR2 from the germline V gene are SEHNR and FQNEAQ (reference sequence).